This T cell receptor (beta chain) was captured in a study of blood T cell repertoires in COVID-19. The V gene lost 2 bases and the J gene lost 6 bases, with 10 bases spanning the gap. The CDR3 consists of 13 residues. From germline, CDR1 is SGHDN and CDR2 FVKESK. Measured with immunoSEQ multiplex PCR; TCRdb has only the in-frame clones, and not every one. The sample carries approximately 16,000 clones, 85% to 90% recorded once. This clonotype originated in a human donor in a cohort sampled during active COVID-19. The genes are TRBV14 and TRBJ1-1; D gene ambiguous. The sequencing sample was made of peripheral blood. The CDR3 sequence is CASSQYSGAEAFF. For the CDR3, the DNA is TGTGCCAGCAGCCAATATTCCGGTGCTGAAGCTTTCTTT.